These 20 T cell receptor beta chains were sequenced from one sample in a study of monozygotic twins with inflammatory bowel disease (dated by TCRdb to the late 2010s). Library creation used 5' RACE. For sequencing, an Illumina HiSeq 2500 was employed. The reads underwent TCRdb reprocessing, giving one record for each CDR3 protein sequence and no DNA. The sample's table lists a count of approximately 390,000 distinct CDR3 sequences. Clones ranked in the top ten supply 2% to 3% of the sample. The specimen was blood. These receptors were taken from a human donor with ulcerative colitis or Crohn's disease, or a healthy co-twin of an affected twin (not recorded which).

CDR3 sequence: CASSPTGTADNQPQHF. V and J are TRBV4-1 and TRBJ1-5; no DNA is available, so the TRBD1 call from TCRdb remains unchecked. Germline CDR1 reads MGHRA; CDR2 reads YSYEKL. The CDR3 runs to 16 residues.

The V gene is TRBV15, the J gene TRBJ1-2. The germline CDR1 and CDR2 sequences are LNHNV and YYDKDF (reference sequence). The CDR3 spans 14 residues. This CDR3 is CATSGRIPRSSYTF.

This sequence joins TRBV6-5 and TRBJ2-5; the D gene TCRdb calls, TRBD1, cannot be checked with no DNA. CDR1 MNHEY and CDR2 SVGAGI come from the germline V gene. The CDR3 runs 15 residues. The chain's CDR3 is CASSYNAGGQETQYF.

The rearrangement joins TRBV3-1 to TRBJ1-3; with no DNA, the TCRdb D assignment of TRBD1 cannot be verified. CDR3 length: 16 amino acids. CDR1 and CDR2 (germline): LGHDT, YNNKEL (reference sequence). CDR3: CASSRELLSSGNTIYF.

The chain recombines TRBV5-1 with TRBJ2-5. The CDR3 has 15 amino acids. Germline-derived CDR1 and CDR2 are SGHRS and YFSETQ. This CDR3 is CASSPAEVAEETQYF.

The chain links TRBV12-3 or TRBV12-4 to TRBJ1-4; the TCRdb D gene call, TRBD1, has no DNA to confirm it. The length of the CDR3 is 13 residues. The CDR3 sequence: CASGSGGNEKLFF.

The chain uses TRBV14 and TRBJ2-7; TCRdb picks TRBD2, but there is no DNA to check that call. CDR1 is SGHDN and CDR2 is FVKESK in the germline V gene. The CDR3 consists of 13 residues. CDR3 protein: CASSPSGSFEQYF.

The rearrangement links TRBV20-1 to TRBJ1-5; TCRdb names TRBD1, which stays unverified in the absence of DNA. Germline CDR1 DFQATT, CDR2 SNEGSKA (reference sequence). The CDR3 is 15 residues long. CDR3 sequence: CSASPRQGANQPQHF.

The V call is TRBV5-1, the J call TRBJ2-3; checking the TCRdb D call of TRBD1 is not possible without DNA. Germline lookup yields CDR1 SGHRS and CDR2 YFSETQ. The CDR3 length is 15 residues. CDR3 region: CASSFRDHSTDTQYF.

The J gene is TRBJ2-1, the V gene TRBV12-3 or TRBV12-4. There are 12 residues in the CDR3. Here the CDR3 reads CASSLTLMEQFF.

This chain joins TRBV5-6 and TRBJ2-1. This CDR3 spans 18 amino acids. Germline CDR1 SGHDT, CDR2 YYEEEE. Here the CDR3 reads CASSLDPQQELFYNEQFF. The full variable domain, its missing parts supplied by reference TRBV5-6 and TRBJ2-1, is DAGVTQSPTHLIKTRGQQVTLRCSPKSGHDTVSWYQQALGQGPQFIFQYYEEEERQRGNFPDRFSGHQFPNYSSELNVNALLLGDSALYLCASSLDPQQELFYNEQFFGPGTRLTVL.

This chain joins TRBV2 and TRBJ1-3; TCRdb designates TRBD1, a call that cannot be tested without DNA. The CDR3 consists of 21 residues. The V gene's germline CDR1 is SNHLY and CDR2 FYNNEI. This CDR3 reads CASSPGPETRGWRRSGNTIYF. Full variable domain (missing parts from reference TRBV2 and TRBJ1-3): EPEVTQTPSHQVTQMGQEVILRCVPISNHLYFYWYRQILGQKVEFLVSFYNNEISEKSEIFDDQFSVERPDGSNFTLKIRSTKLEDSAMYFCASSPGPETRGWRRSGNTIYFGEGSWLTVV.

This sequence joins TRBV7-2 and TRBJ1-2; the D call of TRBD1 rests on TCRdb alone, since no DNA is present to check it. The CDR3 covers 15 residues. Germline CDR1 and CDR2: SGHTA and FQGNSA. CDR3 residues: CACSPDIGGDHGYTF.

Here the CDR3 reads CAWSVTSPGGNQPQHF. The chain employs TRBV30 and TRBJ1-5; there is no DNA to check the TCRdb D call of TRBD1. CDR3 size: 16 residues. Germline V gives CDR1 GTSNPN, CDR2 SVGIG (reference sequence).

The rearrangement joins TRBV5-4 to TRBJ2-1; the D call of TRBD1 rests on TCRdb alone, since no DNA is present to check it. Germline V CDR1 and CDR2: SGHNT, YYREEE (reference sequence). This CDR3 is 18 amino acids long. The CDR3 sequence is CASSLKGGGGNTYNEQFF.

The V call is TRBV12-3 or TRBV12-4, the J call TRBJ2-5. The CDR3 contains 11 residues. The CDR3 is CASRVEETQYF.

The genes are TRBV6-1 and TRBJ1-2; the TCRdb call, TRBD1, lacks DNA for checking. This CDR3 is built from 15 residues. Germline values: CDR1 MNHNS, CDR2 SASEGT. The CDR3 sequence: CASTHQGLGNYGYTF.

J is TRBJ2-1 and V is TRBV29-1; as DNA is missing, the TRBD1 call by TCRdb cannot be tested. In germline, CDR1 is SQVTM, CDR2 ANQGSEA. The CDR3 sequence is 14 residues long. The CDR3 protein is CSAIRDGHYNEQFF.

The rearrangement links TRBV20-1 to TRBJ2-1; TCRdb outputs TRBD2, but without DNA this stays unchecked. This CDR3 contains 15 residues. Germline V gives CDR1 DFQATT, CDR2 SNEGSKA (reference sequence). The CDR3 loop reads CSARGTSGDYNEQFF.

The V and J genes are TRBV14 and TRBJ2-1; the D gene TCRdb calls, TRBD2, cannot be checked with no DNA. From germline, CDR1 is SGHDN and CDR2 FVKESK. This CDR3 has 15 residues. The CDR3 here is CASSLRTSGSGEQFF.